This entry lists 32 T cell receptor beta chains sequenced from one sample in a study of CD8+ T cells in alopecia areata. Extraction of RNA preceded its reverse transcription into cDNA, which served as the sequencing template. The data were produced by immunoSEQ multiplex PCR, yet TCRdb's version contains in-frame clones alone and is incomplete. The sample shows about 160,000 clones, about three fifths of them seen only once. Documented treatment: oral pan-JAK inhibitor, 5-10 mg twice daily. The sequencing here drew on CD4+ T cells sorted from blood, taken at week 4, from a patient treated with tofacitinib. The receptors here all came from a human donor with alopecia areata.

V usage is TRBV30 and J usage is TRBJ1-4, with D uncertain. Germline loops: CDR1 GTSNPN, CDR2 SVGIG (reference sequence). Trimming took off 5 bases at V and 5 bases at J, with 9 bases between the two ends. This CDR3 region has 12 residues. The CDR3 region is CAWAELNEKLFF. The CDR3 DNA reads TGTGCCTGGGCCGAACTCAATGAAAAACTGTTTTTT.

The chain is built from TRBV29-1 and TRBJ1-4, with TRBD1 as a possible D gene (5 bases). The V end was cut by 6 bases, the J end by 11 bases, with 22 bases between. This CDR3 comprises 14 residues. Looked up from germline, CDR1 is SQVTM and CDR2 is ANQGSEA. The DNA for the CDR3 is TGCAGCGTGGAAAGGGACGGACGGAATGGGAAACTGTTTTTT. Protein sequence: CSVERDGRNGKLFF.

CDR3 coding DNA: TGCGCCAGCAGCCCCCGTGTTAGCGGGGGATGGGTGTATTTT. Encoded protein: CASSPRVSGGWVYF. The chain carries TRBV4-3 and TRBJ2-3; TRBD2 agrees at 9 bases. CDR1 LGHNA and CDR2 YSLEER come from the germline V gene. V was pared by 4 bases and J by 14 bases, with 13 bases of the junction left unmatched. CDR3 size: 14 residues.

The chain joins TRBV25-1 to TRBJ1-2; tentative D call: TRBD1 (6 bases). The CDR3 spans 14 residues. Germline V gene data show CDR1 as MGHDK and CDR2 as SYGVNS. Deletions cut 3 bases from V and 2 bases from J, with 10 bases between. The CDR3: CASSEGGPNYGYTF. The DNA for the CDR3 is TGTGCCAGCAGTGAGGGGGGGCCCAACTATGGCTACACCTTC.

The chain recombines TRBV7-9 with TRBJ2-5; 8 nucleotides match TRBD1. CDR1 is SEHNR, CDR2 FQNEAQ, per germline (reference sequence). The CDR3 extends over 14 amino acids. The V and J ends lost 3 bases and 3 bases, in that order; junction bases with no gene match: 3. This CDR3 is CASSFPTGEETQYF. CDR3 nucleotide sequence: TGTGCCAGCAGCTTTCCGACAGGGGAAGAGACCCAGTACTTC.

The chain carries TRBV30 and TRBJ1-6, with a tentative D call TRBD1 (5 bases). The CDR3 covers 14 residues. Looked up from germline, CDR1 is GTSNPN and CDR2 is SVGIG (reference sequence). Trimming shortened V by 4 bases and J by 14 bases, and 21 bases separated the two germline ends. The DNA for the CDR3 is TGTGCCTGGATCGCTCGGTCTCGATTAGGGGCCCTCCACTTT. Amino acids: CAWIARSRLGALHF. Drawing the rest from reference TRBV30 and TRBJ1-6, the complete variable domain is SQTIHQWPATLVQPVGSPLSLECTVEGTSNPNLYWYRQAAGRGLQLLFYSVGIGQISSEVPQNLSASRPQDRQFILSSKKLLLSDSGFYLCAWIARSRLGALHFGNGTRLTVT.

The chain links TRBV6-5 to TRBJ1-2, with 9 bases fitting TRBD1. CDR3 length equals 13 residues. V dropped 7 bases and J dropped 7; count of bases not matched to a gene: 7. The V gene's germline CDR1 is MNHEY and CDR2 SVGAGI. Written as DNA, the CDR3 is TGTGCCAGCACTGGGACAGGGCGAGGTGGCTACACCTTC. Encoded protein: CASTGTGRGGYTF.

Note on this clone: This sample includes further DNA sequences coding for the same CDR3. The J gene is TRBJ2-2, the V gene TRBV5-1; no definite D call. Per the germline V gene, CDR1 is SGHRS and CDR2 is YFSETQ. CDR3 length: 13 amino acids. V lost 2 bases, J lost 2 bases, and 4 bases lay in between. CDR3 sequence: CASSFGNTGELFF. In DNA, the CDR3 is TGCGCCAGCAGCTTCGGCAACACCGGGGAGCTGTTTTTT. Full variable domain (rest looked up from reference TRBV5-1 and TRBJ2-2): KAGVTQTPRYLIKTRGQQVTLSCSPISGHRSVSWYQQTPGQGLQFLFEYFSETQRNKGNFPGRFSGRQFSNSRSEMNVSTLELGDSALYLCASSFGNTGELFFGEGSRLTVL.

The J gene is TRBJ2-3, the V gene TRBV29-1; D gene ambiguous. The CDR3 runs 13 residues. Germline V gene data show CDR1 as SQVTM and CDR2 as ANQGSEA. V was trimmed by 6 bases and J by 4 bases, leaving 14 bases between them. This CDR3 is CSVVVHGSDTQYF. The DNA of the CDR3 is TGCAGCGTGGTTGTGCACGGTTCAGATACGCAGTATTTT.

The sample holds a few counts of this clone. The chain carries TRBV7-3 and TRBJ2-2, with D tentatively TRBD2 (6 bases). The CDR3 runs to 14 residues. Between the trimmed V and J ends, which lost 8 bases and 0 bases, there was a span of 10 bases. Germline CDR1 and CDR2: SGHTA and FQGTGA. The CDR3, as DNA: TGTGCCAGCGGGCGGGGAACGAACACCGGGGAGCTGTTTTTT. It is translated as CASGRGTNTGELFF.

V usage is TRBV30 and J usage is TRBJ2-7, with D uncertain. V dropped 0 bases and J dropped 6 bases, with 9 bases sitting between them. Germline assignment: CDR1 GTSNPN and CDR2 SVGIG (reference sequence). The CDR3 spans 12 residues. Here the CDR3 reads CAWSVGPPEQYF. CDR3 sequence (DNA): TGTGCCTGGAGTGTAGGGCCCCCCGAGCAGTACTTC.

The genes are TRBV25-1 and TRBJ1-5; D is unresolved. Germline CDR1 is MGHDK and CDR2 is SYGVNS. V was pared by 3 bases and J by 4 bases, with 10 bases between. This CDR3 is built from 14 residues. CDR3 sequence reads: CASSDRTDNQPQHF. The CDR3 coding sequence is TGTGCCAGCAGTGACCGGACCGATAATCAGCCCCAGCATTTT.

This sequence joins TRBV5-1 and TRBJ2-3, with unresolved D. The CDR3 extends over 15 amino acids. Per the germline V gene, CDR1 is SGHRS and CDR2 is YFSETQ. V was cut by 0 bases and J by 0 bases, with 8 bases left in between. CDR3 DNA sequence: TGCGCCAGCAGCTTGGGACCGAAGAGCACAGATACGCAGTATTTT. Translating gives CASSLGPKSTDTQYF.

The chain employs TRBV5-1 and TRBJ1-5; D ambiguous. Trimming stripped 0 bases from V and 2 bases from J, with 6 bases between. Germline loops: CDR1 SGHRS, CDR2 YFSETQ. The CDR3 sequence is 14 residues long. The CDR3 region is CASSLDLGNQPQHF. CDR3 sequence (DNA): TGCGCCAGCAGCTTGGACCTGGGCAATCAGCCCCAGCATTTT. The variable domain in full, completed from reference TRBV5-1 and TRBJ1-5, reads KAGVTQTPRYLIKTRGQQVTLSCSPISGHRSVSWYQQTPGQGLQFLFEYFSETQRNKGNFPGRFSGRQFSNSRSEMNVSTLELGDSALYLCASSLDLGNQPQHFGDGTRLSIL.

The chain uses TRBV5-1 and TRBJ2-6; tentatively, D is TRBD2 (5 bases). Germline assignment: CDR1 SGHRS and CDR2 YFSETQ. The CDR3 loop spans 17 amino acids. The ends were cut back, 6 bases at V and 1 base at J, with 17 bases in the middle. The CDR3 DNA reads TGCGCCAGCACCCCGGGAACCGTCCTTTCTGGGGCCAACGTCCTGACTTTC. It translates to CASTPGTVLSGANVLTF.

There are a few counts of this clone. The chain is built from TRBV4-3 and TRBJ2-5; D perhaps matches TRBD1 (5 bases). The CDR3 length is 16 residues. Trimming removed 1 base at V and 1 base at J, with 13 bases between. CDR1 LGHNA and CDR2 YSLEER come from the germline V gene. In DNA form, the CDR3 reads TGCGCCAGCAGCCAAGGGCAGGGTACCCTCCAAGAGACCCAGTACTTC. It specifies CASSQGQGTLQETQYF.

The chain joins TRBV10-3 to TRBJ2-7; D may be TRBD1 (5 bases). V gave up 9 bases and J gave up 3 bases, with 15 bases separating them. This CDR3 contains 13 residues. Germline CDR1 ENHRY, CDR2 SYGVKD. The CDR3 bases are TGTGCCATACGGGCAGGGTCCCTCTACGAGCAGTACTTC. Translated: CAIRAGSLYEQYF.

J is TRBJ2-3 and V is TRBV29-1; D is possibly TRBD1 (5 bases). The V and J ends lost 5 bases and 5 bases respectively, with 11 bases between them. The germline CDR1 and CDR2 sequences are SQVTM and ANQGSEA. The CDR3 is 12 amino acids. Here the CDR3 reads CSVSRVQDTQYF. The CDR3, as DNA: TGCAGCGTTAGCAGGGTACAAGATACGCAGTATTTT.

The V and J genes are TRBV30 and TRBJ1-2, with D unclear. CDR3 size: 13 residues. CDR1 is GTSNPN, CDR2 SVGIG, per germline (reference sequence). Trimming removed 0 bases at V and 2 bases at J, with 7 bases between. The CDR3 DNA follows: TGTGCCTGGAGTGTCTCTGGGAACTATGGCTACACCTTC. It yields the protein CAWSVSGNYGYTF.

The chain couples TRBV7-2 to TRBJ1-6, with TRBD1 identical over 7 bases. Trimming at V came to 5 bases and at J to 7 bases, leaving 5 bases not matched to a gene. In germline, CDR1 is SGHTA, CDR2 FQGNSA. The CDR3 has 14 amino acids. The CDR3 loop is CASSPTGSNSPLHF. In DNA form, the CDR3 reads TGTGCCAGCAGCCCGACAGGGTCAAATTCACCCCTCCACTTT. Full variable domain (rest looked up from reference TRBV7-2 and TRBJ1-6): GAGVSQSPSNKVTEKGKDVELRCDPISGHTALYWYRQSLGQGLEFLIYFQGNSAPDKSGLPSDRFSAERTGGSVSTLTIQRTQQEDSAVYLCASSPTGSNSPLHFGNGTRLTVT.

The CDR3 DNA sequence: TGTGCCAGCAGCGTAGGCCCTAAGGGGTACCACGAGCAGTACTTC. Translated: CASSVGPKGYHEQYF. This chain links TRBV9 with TRBJ2-7; a possible D gene is TRBD1 (5 bases). V was pared by 0 bases and J by 5 bases, with 15 bases between. Per the germline V gene, CDR1 is SGDLS and CDR2 is YYNGEE. The CDR3 totals 15 residues.

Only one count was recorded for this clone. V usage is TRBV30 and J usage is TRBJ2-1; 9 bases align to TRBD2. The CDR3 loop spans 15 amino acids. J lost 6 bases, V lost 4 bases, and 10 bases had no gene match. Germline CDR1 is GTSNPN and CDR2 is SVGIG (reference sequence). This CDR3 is CAWISMAGGPNEQFF. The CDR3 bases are TGTGCCTGGATCAGCATGGCGGGGGGGCCCAATGAGCAGTTCTTC. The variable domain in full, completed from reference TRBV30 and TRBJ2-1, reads SQTIHQWPATLVQPVGSPLSLECTVEGTSNPNLYWYRQAAGRGLQLLFYSVGIGQISSEVPQNLSASRPQDRQFILSSKKLLLSDSGFYLCAWISMAGGPNEQFFGPGTRLTVL.

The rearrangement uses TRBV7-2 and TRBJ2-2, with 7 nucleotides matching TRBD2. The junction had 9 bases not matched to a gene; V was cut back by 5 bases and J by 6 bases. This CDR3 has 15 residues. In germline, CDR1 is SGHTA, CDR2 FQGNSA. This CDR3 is CASSLRDYGPGELFF. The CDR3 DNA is TGTGCCAGCAGCCTCCGGGACTACGGACCCGGGGAGCTGTTTTTT.

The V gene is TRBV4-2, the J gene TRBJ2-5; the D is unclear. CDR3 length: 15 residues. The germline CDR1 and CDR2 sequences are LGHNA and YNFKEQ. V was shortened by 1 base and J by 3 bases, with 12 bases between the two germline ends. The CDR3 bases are TGTGCCAGCAGCCAAGTGACGGGTTCGGAAGAGACCCAGTACTTC. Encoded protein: CASSQVTGSEETQYF.

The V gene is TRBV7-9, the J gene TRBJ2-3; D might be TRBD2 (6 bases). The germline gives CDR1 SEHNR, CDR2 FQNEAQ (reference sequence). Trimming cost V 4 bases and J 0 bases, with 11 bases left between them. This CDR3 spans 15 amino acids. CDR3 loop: CASSWLATSTDTQYF. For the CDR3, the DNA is TGTGCCAGCAGCTGGCTAGCGACTAGCACAGATACGCAGTATTTT.

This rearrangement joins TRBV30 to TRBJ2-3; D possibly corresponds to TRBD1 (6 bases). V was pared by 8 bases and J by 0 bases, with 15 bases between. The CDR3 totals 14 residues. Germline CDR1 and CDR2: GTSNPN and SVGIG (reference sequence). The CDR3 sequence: CAMKTGKSTDTQYF. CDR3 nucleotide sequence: TGTGCCATGAAAACAGGGAAAAGCACAGATACGCAGTATTTT.

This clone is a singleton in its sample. The CDR3 DNA reads TGTGCCAGCAGCCAAAGGGGTGGCTATGGCTACACCTTC. Translating gives CASSQRGGYGYTF. The rearrangement joins TRBV14 to TRBJ1-2; D perhaps matches TRBD1 (5 bases). The CDR3 consists of 13 residues. V lost 2 bases and J 4 bases, leaving 8 bases between the germline ends. Germline lookup yields CDR1 SGHDN and CDR2 FVKESK.

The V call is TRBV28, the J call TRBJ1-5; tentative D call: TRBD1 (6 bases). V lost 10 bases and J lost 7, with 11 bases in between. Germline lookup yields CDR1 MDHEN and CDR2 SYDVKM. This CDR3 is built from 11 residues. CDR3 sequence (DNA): TGTGCCACCAGGGGTGGCCAGCCCCAGCATTTT. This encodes CATRGGQPQHF. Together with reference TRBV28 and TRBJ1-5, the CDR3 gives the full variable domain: DVKVTQSSRYLVKRTGEKVFLECVQDMDHENMFWYRQDPGLGLRLIYFSYDVKMKEKGDIPEGYSVSREKKERFSLILESASTNQTSMYLCATRGGQPQHFGDGTRLSIL.

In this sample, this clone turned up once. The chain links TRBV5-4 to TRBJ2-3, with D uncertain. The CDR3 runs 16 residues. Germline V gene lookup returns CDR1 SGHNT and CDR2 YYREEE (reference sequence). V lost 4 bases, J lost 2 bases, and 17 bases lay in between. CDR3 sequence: CASSPPRTRSTDTQYF. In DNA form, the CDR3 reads TGTGCCAGCAGCCCACCTCGGACGAGATCCACAGATACGCAGTATTTT.

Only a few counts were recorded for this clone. The CDR3 protein is CASSSWGGKTQYF. In nucleotides, the CDR3 is TGTGCCAGCAGTTCCTGGGGAGGGAAGACCCAGTACTTC. The genes are TRBV6-5 and TRBJ2-5, with 7 bases identical to TRBD2. Germline CDR1 is MNHEY and CDR2 is SVGAGI. V shed 4 bases and J 6 bases; nucleotides not matched to a gene: 5. This CDR3 region has 13 residues.

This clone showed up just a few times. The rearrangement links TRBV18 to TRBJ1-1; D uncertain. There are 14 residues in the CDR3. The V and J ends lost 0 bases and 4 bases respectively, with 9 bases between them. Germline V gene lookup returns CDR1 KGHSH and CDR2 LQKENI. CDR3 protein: CASSPPVATTEAFF. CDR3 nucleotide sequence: TGTGCCAGCTCACCACCTGTCGCGACCACTGAAGCTTTCTTT. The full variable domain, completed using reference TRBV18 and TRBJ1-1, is NAGVMQNPRHLVRRRGQEARLRCSPMKGHSHVYWYRQLPEEGLKFMVYLQKENIIDESGMPKERFSAEFPKEGPSILRIQQVVRGDSAAYFCASSPPVATTEAFFGQGTRLTVV.

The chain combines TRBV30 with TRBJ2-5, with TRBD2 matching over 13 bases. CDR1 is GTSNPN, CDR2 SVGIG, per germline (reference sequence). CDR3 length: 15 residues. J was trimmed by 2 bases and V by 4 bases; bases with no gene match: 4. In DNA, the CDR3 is TGTGCCTGGACCCGACTAGCGGGGGGACAAGAGACCCAGTACTTC. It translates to CAWTRLAGGQETQYF.